The 23 T cell receptor beta chains reported below all come from one sample, sequenced in a study of cytomegalovirus exposure and HLA in healthy donors. This PCR relied on a set of 60 Vbeta primers and 13 Jbeta primers. Data came from immunoSEQ multiplex PCR; TCRdb stores just in-frame clones and leaves some out. This sample has about 140,000 clones, with 70% to 80% found just once. The material sequenced was PBMCs. The receptors derive from a woman younger than 35 in good health and CMV-seropositive.

The rearrangement links TRBV28 to TRBJ2-1, with TRBD2 as a possible D gene (5 bases). Trimming cost V 5 bases and J 4 bases, with 12 bases left between them. CDR1 and CDR2 from the germline V gene are MDHEN and SYDVKM. The CDR3 is made up of 14 amino acids. The CDR3 sequence: CASSPGVGYNEQFF. Here the CDR3 DNA reads TGTGCCAGCAGTCCCGGGGTCGGATACAATGAGCAGTTCTTC.

The chain uses TRBV28 and TRBJ1-3; D may be TRBD1 (6 bases). Germline CDR1 MDHEN, CDR2 SYDVKM. V was pared by 4 bases and J by 7 bases, with 20 bases between. The CDR3 is made up of 16 amino acids. The CDR3 spells CASSSIVQGQRNTIYF. The CDR3 nucleotides are TGTGCCAGCAGTTCTATCGTACAGGGACAACGGAACACCATATATTTT.

In this sample, this clone turned up a few times. J is TRBJ2-1 and V is TRBV6-4; D might be TRBD2 (6 bases). Trimming removed 5 bases from V and 5 bases from J, with 16 bases in between. CDR1 and CDR2 (germline): MRHNA, SNTAGT. CDR3 length: 15 residues. CDR3 nucleotides: TGTGCCAGCAGTAGTCAGGGACTCCGGAACAATGAGCAGTTCTTC. This gives the protein CASSSQGLRNNEQFF.

The V and J genes are TRBV7-9 and TRBJ2-1, with 7 nucleotides matching TRBD2. There are 16 residues in the CDR3. Per germline, CDR1 SEHNR and CDR2 FQNEAQ (reference sequence). J lost 1 base, V lost 6 bases, and 9 bases had no gene match. CDR3 nucleotide sequence: TGTGCCAGCAGTTCCCGCGCGGGGGAATCCTACAATGAGCAGTTCTTC. Encoded protein: CASSSRAGESYNEQFF. The full variable domain, with the rest looked up from reference TRBV7-9 and TRBJ2-1, is DTGVSQNPRHKITKRGQNVTFRCDPISEHNRLYWYRQTLGQGPEFLTYFQNEAQLEKSRLLSDRFSAERPKGSFSTLEIQRTEQGDSAMYLCASSSRAGESYNEQFFGPGTRLTVL.

Here the CDR3 DNA reads TGTGCCAGCAGCTCCCCAGGGGGTGAAAAACTGTTTTTT. Translation gives CASSSPGGEKLFF. V is TRBV5-6 and J is TRBJ1-4, with TRBD1 identical over 7 bases. CDR1 is SGHDT and CDR2 is YYEEEE in the germline V gene. Losses at the gene ends were 3 bases for V and 7 bases for J; bases not matched to a gene: 3. This CDR3 is 13 amino acids long.

V and J are TRBV6-1 and TRBJ1-4; 10 bases fit TRBD1. The junction had 5 bases not matched to a gene; V was cut back by 3 bases and J by 7 bases. Germline values: CDR1 MNHNS, CDR2 SASEGT. The CDR3 has 15 amino acids. The CDR3 DNA reads TGTGCCAGCAGTGATGGGACAGGGGTGGGTGAAAAACTGTTTTTT. It translates to CASSDGTGVGEKLFF.

The chain combines TRBV11-2 with TRBJ2-1; D unresolved. Per germline, CDR1 SGHAT and CDR2 FQNNGV. This CDR3 is built from 14 residues. V lost 2 bases to trimming and J lost 2 bases, with 7 bases between them. The CDR3 here is CASSLSPAYNEQFF. CDR3 nucleotides: TGTGCCAGCAGCTTATCTCCAGCCTACAATGAGCAGTTCTTC. Filled out from reference TRBV11-2 and TRBJ2-1, the complete variable domain reads EAGVAQSPRYKIIEKRQSVAFWCNPISGHATLYWYQQILGQGPKLLIQFQNNGVVDDSQLPKDRFSAERLKGVDSTLKIQPAKLEDSAVYLCASSLSPAYNEQFFGPGTRLTVL.

This clone was counted only a few times. This sequence joins TRBV5-1 and TRBJ1-1; maybe TRBD1 (6 bases). With 4 bases removed from V and 1 base from J, the gap between germline ends came to 17 bases. Germline V CDR1 and CDR2: SGHRS, YFSETQ. The CDR3 consists of 16 residues. For the CDR3, the DNA is TGCGCCAGCAGCCCCTGGGGGGGCGAAGCGAACACTGAAGCTTTCTTT. This gives the protein CASSPWGGEANTEAFF.

The chain carries TRBV15 and TRBJ1-2, with a weak D call TRBD1 (6 bases). Trimming pared 3 bases from V and 4 bases from J, leaving 9 bases between. The CDR3 extends over 13 amino acids. Germline CDR1 and CDR2: LNHNV and YYDKDF (reference sequence). In DNA, the CDR3 is TGTGCCACCAGCAGGGGACAAGGCTATGGCTACACCTTC. Residues: CATSRGQGYGYTF.

This sequence joins TRBV9 and TRBJ2-3, with D hard to call. Germline CDR1 SGDLS, CDR2 YYNGEE. The CDR3 spans 14 residues. The V and J ends lost 0 bases and 7 bases respectively, with 12 bases between them. The CDR3 is CASSVGAGKNTQYF. The CDR3 DNA reads TGTGCCAGCAGCGTAGGGGCCGGAAAAAATACGCAGTATTTT.

V usage is TRBV14 and J usage is TRBJ2-2; D ambiguous. This CDR3 region has 14 residues. Trimming left V 0 bases short and J 6 bases short, with 8 bases between. CDR1 and CDR2 (germline): SGHDN, FVKESK. The CDR3: CASSQDRSAGELFF. CDR3 bases: TGTGCCAGCAGCCAAGATCGATCAGCCGGGGAGCTGTTTTTT.

The rearrangement uses TRBV5-1 and TRBJ2-1; D might be TRBD2 (5 bases). CDR1 SGHRS and CDR2 YFSETQ come from the germline V gene. The CDR3 covers 13 residues. Trimming took off 4 bases at V and 5 bases at J, with 10 bases between the two ends. CDR3: CASSPRGDNEQFF. CDR3 bases: TGCGCCAGCAGCCCCCGGGGAGACAATGAGCAGTTCTTC.

This chain joins TRBV7-2 and TRBJ1-5; D might be TRBD1 (5 bases). This CDR3 has 13 residues. The germline V gene encodes CDR1 SGHTA and CDR2 FQGNSA. Trimming took off 5 bases at V and 5 bases at J, with 10 bases between the two ends. The DNA of the CDR3 is TGTGCCAGCAGCCCCGCGGGGGATCAGCCCCAGCATTTT. Its translation is CASSPAGDQPQHF.

The V and J genes are TRBV5-1 and TRBJ1-2; D not certain. V shed 0 bases and J shed 8 bases, with 8 bases lying between them. The germline V gene has CDR1 SGHRS and CDR2 YFSETQ. The CDR3 has 12 amino acids. CDR3 DNA sequence: TGCGCCAGCAGCTTGGACCGGAGCGGCTACACCTTC. This codes for CASSLDRSGYTF.

This chain joins TRBV7-2 and TRBJ2-1, with unresolved D. The germline V and J ends were trimmed by 1 base and 6 bases, with 7 bases remaining between them. Per the germline V gene, CDR1 is SGHTA and CDR2 is FQGNSA. CDR3 length: 13 residues. In nucleotides, the CDR3 is TGTGCCAGCAGCTTAGGAAGCTTCAATGAGCAGTTCTTC. It translates to CASSLGSFNEQFF.

The chain couples TRBV19 to TRBJ1-1; 9 bases match TRBD1. The CDR3 runs to 13 residues. The V gene end was trimmed by 8 bases and the J gene end by 4 bases; junction bases not matched to a gene: 5. Germline CDR1 and CDR2: LNHDA and SQIVND (reference sequence). The CDR3 sequence: CASSDRGITEAFF. CDR3 bases: TGTGCCAGTTCGGACAGGGGAATCACTGAAGCTTTCTTT.

The chain uses TRBV6-5 and TRBJ1-2; no firm D call. The CDR3 loop spans 12 amino acids. Per the germline V gene, CDR1 is MNHEY and CDR2 is SVGAGI. Trimming stripped 10 bases from V and 4 bases from J, with 13 bases between. CDR3 in amino acids: CATQTIIYGYTF. The CDR3 coding sequence is TGTGCCACCCAGACTATCATCTATGGCTACACCTTC.

The chain uses TRBV7-8 and TRBJ2-5; TRBD1 agrees at 9 bases. With the DNA end fitting TRBJ2-7 better, the J assignment may be wrong. Germline CDR1 and CDR2: SGHVS and FQNEAQ. The CDR3 contains 18 residues. CDR3 protein: CASSLAGQGQYLSYEQYF. The CDR3 coding sequence is TGTGCCAGCAGCTTAGCCGGACAGGGGCAATACCTATCCTACGAGCAGTACTTC.

The V gene is TRBV19, the J gene TRBJ1-4; D unresolved. CDR1 is LNHDA, CDR2 SQIVND, per germline (reference sequence). Trimming removed 4 bases from V and 7 bases from J, with 7 bases in between. The CDR3 runs to 12 residues. The CDR3 DNA sequence: TGTGCCAGTAGTACAAGCGGTGAAAAACTGTTTTTT. It encodes CASSTSGEKLFF.

This clone was seen a handful of times. The J gene is TRBJ1-1, the V gene TRBV27; TRBD1 is a possible D gene (6 bases). Trimming shortened V by 6 bases and J by 0 bases, and 14 bases separated the two germline ends. The CDR3 runs to 15 residues. Germline V CDR1 and CDR2: MNHEY, SMNVEV (reference sequence). The CDR3 DNA reads as TGTGCCAGCAGACCACAGACAGGCCTGAACACTGAAGCTTTCTTT. Translating gives CASRPQTGLNTEAFF.

V usage is TRBV6-6 and J usage is TRBJ2-7; 9 bases line up with TRBD2. This CDR3 spans 13 amino acids. V lost 6 bases, J lost 4 bases, and 4 bases stayed unmatched. The germline V gene has CDR1 MNHNY and CDR2 SVGAGI (reference sequence). Here the CDR3 DNA reads TGTGCCAGCAGACTAGCGGGCGGATACGAGCAGTACTTC. Translation gives CASRLAGGYEQYF.

The gene calls are TRBV18 and TRBJ1-2, with 10 bases identical to TRBD1. Trimming cost V 3 bases and J 4 bases; bases outside gene matches: 14. The germline gives CDR1 KGHSH, CDR2 LQKENI. CDR3 length equals 18 residues. In DNA, the CDR3 is TGTGCCAGCTCACCCCCACTTGAGACAGGGGGCGTCGTCTATGGCTACACCTTC. Protein: CASSPPLETGGVVYGYTF.

This chain connects TRBV28 to TRBJ1-2; 7 nucleotides agree with TRBD1. Germline CDR1 and CDR2: MDHEN and SYDVKM. This CDR3 spans 16 amino acids. With V trimmed by 3 bases and J by 3 bases, 10 bases remained unmatched. CDR3 loop: CASSLEVDRPHYGYTF. The CDR3 DNA is TGTGCCAGCAGTTTGGAGGTGGACAGGCCCCACTATGGCTACACCTTC.